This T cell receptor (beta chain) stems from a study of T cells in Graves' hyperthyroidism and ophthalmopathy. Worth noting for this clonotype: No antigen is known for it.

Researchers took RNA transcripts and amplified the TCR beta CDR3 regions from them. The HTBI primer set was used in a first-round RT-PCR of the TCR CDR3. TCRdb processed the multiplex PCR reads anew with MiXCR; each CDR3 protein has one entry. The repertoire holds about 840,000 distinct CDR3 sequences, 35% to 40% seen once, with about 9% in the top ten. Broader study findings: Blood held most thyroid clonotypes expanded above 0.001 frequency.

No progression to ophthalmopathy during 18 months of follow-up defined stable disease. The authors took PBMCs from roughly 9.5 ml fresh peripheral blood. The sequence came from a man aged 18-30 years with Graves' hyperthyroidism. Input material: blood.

The CDR3, as DNA: TGTGCCAGCAGATCCGACATGTTAAGCAATCAGCCCCAGCATTTT. Translation: CASRSDMLSNQPQHF. The chain uses TRBV12-3 or TRBV12-4 and TRBJ1-5, with D hard to call. CDR3 length equals 15 residues. V shed 6 bases and J shed 1 base, with 13 bases lying between them.